This is a list of T cell receptor beta chains from one sample in a study of cytomegalovirus exposure and HLA in healthy donors. Assay: immunoSEQ multiplex PCR; the TCRdb copy retains only in-frame clones and omits some. Here the sample spans 120,000 to 150,000 clones, roughly 81% being singletons. Sample: PBMCs. The receptors come from a woman in her thirties in good health and CMV-seronegative. CDR3s include the opening cysteine and the closing phenylalanine or tryptophan.

TRBV7-9	TRBJ1-3	CASSLARATTGNTIYF
TRBV7-9	TRBJ2-5	CASSPPRTGRVRQETQYF
TRBV15	TRBJ2-5	CATSRGDFLTQETQYF
TRBV19	TRBJ2-2	CASSIVSDTGELFF
TRBV9	TRBJ2-1	CASSVVEGWGEQFF
TRBV14	TRBJ2-1	CASSQAIEQFF
TRBV2	TRBJ2-5	CASSDRGTTGETQYF
TRBV7-2	TRBJ1-6	CASSPRGTGLGSPLHF
TRBV7-2	TRBJ1-2	CASRPSYSGGAGGYTF
TRBV5-1	TRBJ2-7	CASSSGGTNSYEQYF
TRBV18	TRBJ2-3	CASSPLLAELTDTQYF
TRBV25-1	TRBJ1-1	CASSELGGTGNTEAFF
TRBV18	TRBJ2-7	CASSPGGTSGPGEQYF
TRBV9	TRBJ2-2	CASSVDSTALYGELFF
TRBV29-1	TRBJ2-3	CSVKRRGGGSDTDTQYF
TRBV5-1	TRBJ1-2	CASSLLGTDYGYTF